The T cell receptor (beta chain) under discussion was sequenced for a study of OX40 agonist ivuxolimab in advanced cancers. Study summary: At doses from 0.01 to 10 mg/kg, patients were given intravenous ivuxolimab every 2 weeks. The group had a mean age of around 60 years, ranged from about 23 to 85, and was around 86% male.

Using immunoSEQ multiplex PCR, the repertoire was profiled, and TCRdb retains in-frame clones only, with some absent. The table records more than 40,000 clones, approximately 88% of them present only once. The CDR3 covers 12 residues. V lost 6 bases to trimming and J lost 5 bases, with 11 bases between them. Germline loops: CDR1 MRHNA, CDR2 SNTAGT. The rearrangement uses TRBV6-4 and TRBJ2-7; D remains ambiguous. The input for sequencing was CD4+ or CD8+ T cells sorted from blood, taken in a trial of the OX40 agonist ivuxolimab. The sequence derives from an adult with an advanced solid tumor such as melanoma, head and neck, liver or kidney cancer. The CDR3, as DNA: TGTGCCAGCAGCTCCCATAGGGACGAGCAGTACTTC. Its translation is CASSSHRDEQYF.